Sequencing of this TCR beta chain was carried out in a study of CD8 T cells in Susac syndrome. Reverse transcription of about 0.5 to 1 ug RNA used random hexamers. TCRdb re-analysed the immunoSEQ multiplex PCR reads in MiXCR, keeping a single row per CDR3 protein. The table has about 160,000 distinct CDR3 sequences, about 94% seen once. The germline gives CDR1 DFQATT, CDR2 SNEGSKA (reference sequence). The V and J ends lost 6 bases and 5 bases, in that order; junction bases with no gene match: 10. The CDR3 loop spans 14 amino acids. A single count supports this clonotype. Sequencing of TCR beta, carried out with a high-throughput approach, was applied to CD8+ and CD4+ T cells from the blood.

What was sequenced was CD4+ T cells from PBMCs. The chain joins TRBV20-1 to TRBJ2-5; TRBD1 agrees at 9 bases. This receptor was identified in a human donor in good health. CDR3 bases: TGCAGTGCCCACAGGGGGCCGAGCGGGGAGACCCAGTACTTC. Amino acid sequence: CSAHRGPSGETQYF.